Each of the 12 T cell receptor beta chains below was sequenced from the same sample in a study of blood T cells in healthy people across ages. Using a J-beta primer mix together with a sample-barcoded 5' primer, a second PCR was run for roughly 7 to 12 cycles. MiXCR was run by TCRdb on the 5' RACE reads, yielding one entry per CDR3 protein. The sample shows about 640,000 distinct CDR3 sequences, under 65% of them seen only once. Sequences were obtained from blood. The receptors derive from a man aged 55 to 69 in good health.

The chain joins TRBV10-3 to TRBJ2-2; tentatively, D is TRBD2 (5 bases). The CDR3 has 15 amino acids. The V gene's germline CDR1 is ENHRY and CDR2 SYGVKD. Trimming took off 7 bases at V and 0 bases at J, with 12 bases between the two ends. The CDR3 loop is CAITPRTANTGELFF. The CDR3 DNA reads TGTGCCATCACCCCAAGGACTGCGAACACCGGGGAGCTGTTTTTT.

The J gene is TRBJ2-3, the V gene TRBV12-3 or TRBV12-4; 8 bases are a match to TRBD2. The V gene end was trimmed by 6 bases and the J gene end by 4 bases; junction bases not matched to a gene: 6. This CDR3 region has 14 residues. The CDR3 region is CASRGRAGADTQYF. The CDR3 DNA follows: TGTGCCAGCAGAGGCAGAGCGGGGGCAGATACGCAGTATTTT.

The chain links TRBV14 to TRBJ1-6, with D tentatively TRBD1 (6 bases). The CDR3 is 13 residues long. Germline V gene lookup returns CDR1 SGHDN and CDR2 FVKESK. Deletions cut 4 bases from V and 7 bases from J, with 8 bases between. The CDR3 loop reads CASSPGHNSPLHF. CDR3 coding DNA: TGTGCCAGCAGCCCGGGACACAATTCACCCCTCCACTTT.

The chain couples TRBV12-3 or TRBV12-4 to TRBJ2-7, with D perhaps assigned TRBD1 or TRBD2 (5 bases each). V was trimmed by 6 bases and J by 3 bases, leaving 15 bases between them. CDR3 length equals 14 residues. CDR3 sequence reads: CASSFRGAGYEQYF. CDR3 DNA: TGTGCCAGCAGCTTCCGAGGGGCTGGCTACGAGCAGTACTTC.

V usage is TRBV20-1 and J usage is TRBJ2-5, with TRBD1 identical over 11 bases. This CDR3 is 15 amino acids long. Looked up from germline, CDR1 is DFQATT and CDR2 is SNEGSKA (reference sequence). V trimming: 6 bases; J trimming: 5 bases; junction bases outside the gene matches: 11. CDR3: CSAGGQGAGWETQYF. DNA for the CDR3: TGCAGTGCAGGCGGACAGGGGGCTGGTTGGGAGACCCAGTACTTC.

This clonotype turned up a few times. The V gene is TRBV4-1, the J gene TRBJ2-7; no clear D gene. The CDR3 is made up of 10 amino acids. Per the germline V gene, CDR1 is MGHRA and CDR2 is YSYEKL. With 6 bases removed from V and 3 bases from J, the gap between germline ends came to 3 bases. DNA of the CDR3: TGCGCCAGCAGGCTCTACGAGCAGTACTTC. Translation: CASRLYEQYF.

V and J are TRBV5-1 and TRBJ2-5; TRBD1 aligns across 8 bases. Germline CDR1 SGHRS, CDR2 YFSETQ. The CDR3 consists of 15 residues. The trim removed 4 bases at V and 1 base at J, leaving 6 bases unmatched. The CDR3 sequence is CASSPTGALQETQYF. In nucleotides, the CDR3 is TGCGCCAGCAGCCCGACAGGGGCCCTCCAAGAGACCCAGTACTTC.

The chain links TRBV3-1 to TRBJ2-7; TRBD1 matches 7 bases. The CDR3 covers 15 residues. CDR1 and CDR2 from the germline V gene are LGHDT and YNNKEL (reference sequence). V trimming: 3 bases; J trimming: 0 bases; junction bases outside the gene matches: 5. Here the CDR3 DNA reads TGTGCCAGCAGCCACGGGACAGCTATCTCCTACGAGCAGTACTTC. It specifies CASSHGTAISYEQYF.

This rearrangement joins TRBV21-1 to TRBJ2-5; the table's D call of TRBD1 was not tested on the DNA. TRBV21-1 is deemed a pseudogene. The CDR3 is 15 amino acids. The CDR3 nucleotides are TGTGCCAGCAGCAAAAAGGGGGGAGTAAGAGAGACCCAGTACTTC. The encoded protein is CASSKKGGVRETQYF.

The V gene is TRBV4-1, the J gene TRBJ2-7; 7 bases line up with TRBD1. J gave up 3 bases and V 1 base, and 3 bases lay outside the gene matches. From germline, CDR1 is MGHRA and CDR2 YSYEKL. The CDR3 is 14 amino acids. CDR3 loop: CASSQGQGNYEQYF. DNA for the CDR3: TGCGCCAGCAGCCAAGGACAGGGAAACTACGAGCAGTACTTC.

This chain joins TRBV5-1 and TRBJ1-4, with D perhaps TRBD1 (5 bases). CDR1 is SGHRS and CDR2 is YFSETQ in the germline V gene. V lost 0 bases, J lost 8 bases, and 14 bases lay in between. This CDR3 contains 15 residues. CDR3 DNA: TGCGCCAGCAGCTTGGGGGCAGGGATAGGCGAAAAACTGTTTTTT. It yields the protein CASSLGAGIGEKLFF. The complete variable domain, with remaining parts taken from reference TRBV5-1 and TRBJ1-4, reads KAGVTQTPRYLIKTRGQQVTLSCSPISGHRSVSWYQQTPGQGLQFLFEYFSETQRNKGNFPGRFSGRQFSNSRSEMNVSTLELGDSALYLCASSLGAGIGEKLFFGSGTQLSVL.

The chain joins TRBV6-1 to TRBJ1-2; 9 bases match TRBD1. CDR3 length: 14 residues. Germline V CDR1 and CDR2: MNHNS, SASEGT. Germline trimming cut 6 bases from V and 2 bases from J; bases unmatched to any gene: 4. The CDR3 DNA sequence: TGTGCCAGCAGAATGACAGGGGGGAACTATGGCTACACCTTC. This encodes CASRMTGGNYGYTF.